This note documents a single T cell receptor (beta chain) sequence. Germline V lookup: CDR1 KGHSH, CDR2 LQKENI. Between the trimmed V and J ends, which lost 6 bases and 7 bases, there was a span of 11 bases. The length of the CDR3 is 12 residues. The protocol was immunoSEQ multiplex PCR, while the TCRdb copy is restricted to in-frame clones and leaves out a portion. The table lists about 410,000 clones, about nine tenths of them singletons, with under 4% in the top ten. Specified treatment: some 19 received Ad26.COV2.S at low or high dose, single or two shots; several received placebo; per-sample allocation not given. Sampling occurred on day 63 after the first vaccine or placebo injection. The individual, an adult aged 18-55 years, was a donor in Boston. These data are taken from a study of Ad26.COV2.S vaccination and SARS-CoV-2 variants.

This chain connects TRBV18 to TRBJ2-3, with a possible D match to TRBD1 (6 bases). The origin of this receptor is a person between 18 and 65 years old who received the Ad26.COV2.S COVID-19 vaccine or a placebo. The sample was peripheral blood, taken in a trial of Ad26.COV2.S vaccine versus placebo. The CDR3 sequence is CASSQQGNTQYF. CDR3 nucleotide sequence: TGTGCCAGCTCTCAACAGGGTAATACGCAGTATTTT.